The entry below describes one T cell receptor beta chain. At one of its ends the junction is not consistent with the germline gene, which may arise from a read error. The table came from immunoSEQ multiplex PCR; TCRdb's copy has only in-frame clones and leaves some out. Of about 170,000 clones detected, around 83% appear once; the ten largest clones hold around 7%. These data come from a study of blood T cell repertoires in COVID-19. The CDR3 runs 14 residues. Germline CDR1 is SGHTA and CDR2 is FQGNSA. The chain couples TRBV7-2 to TRBJ2-3; 8 bases match TRBD1. This sequence originates from a woman of 80 years or more in a cohort sampled during active or convalescent COVID-19. Material for sequencing was peripheral blood. The CDR3 sequence is CVSSVDRGADTQYF. The CDR3 DNA follows: TGTGTCAGCAGCGTCGACAGGGGAGCAGATACGCAGTATTTT.